Each of the 11 T cell receptor beta chains below was sequenced from the same sample in a study of regulatory T cells in long-lasting Graves disease. The sample's time point: newly diagnosed GD, antithyroid drugs for less than 3 months. PBMC-derived RNA was used for the TCR library. Assembly of TCR beta libraries relied on iRepertoire HTBI primers together with Arm-PCR of CDR3 regions. From the multiplex PCR reads, TCRdb called clonotypes with MiXCR, one entry per CDR3 protein. The repertoire holds 250,000 to 300,000 distinct CDR3 sequences, with roughly 18% as singletons. These sequences were also reported in another study, on T cells in Graves' hyperthyroidism and ophthalmopathy.

Sequences were derived from peripheral blood mononuclear cells (PBMCs), sampled at new diagnosis, from a patient treated with antithyroid drugs. The receptors derive from a woman under 40 with Graves disease.

Many counts were recorded for this clonotype. The chain uses TRBV6-2 or TRBV6-3 and TRBJ2-1, with TRBD1 matching over 8 bases. The germline V gene has CDR1 MNHEY and CDR2 SVGEGT. CDR3 length: 15 amino acids. V was pared by 6 bases and J by 4 bases, with 8 bases of the junction left unmatched. The CDR3 sequence is CASSHDRGPYNEQFF. DNA for the CDR3: TGTGCCAGCAGCCACGACAGGGGACCTTACAATGAGCAGTTCTTC.

At least ten counts were recorded for this clonotype. The V call is TRBV6-1, the J call TRBJ1-4, with a weak D call TRBD1 (6 bases). CDR3 length: 13 amino acids. V lost 8 bases and J lost 5, with 12 bases in between. Germline V lookup: CDR1 MNHNS, CDR2 SASEGT. CDR3 loop: CASSQGRNEKLFF. The CDR3 DNA reads TGTGCCAGCTCACAGGGCCGGAATGAAAAACTGTTTTTT.

This clonotype was counted ten times or more. The CDR3 is CSATAGGSGGYEQYF. CDR3 sequence (DNA): TGCAGTGCTACCGCCGGAGGTAGCGGGGGCTACGAGCAGTACTTC. The chain has TRBV20-1 and TRBJ2-7; 9 nucleotides line up with TRBD2. Germline V lookup: CDR1 DFQATT, CDR2 SNEGSKA (reference sequence). The CDR3 is 15 residues long. Losses at the gene ends were 4 bases for V and 3 bases for J; bases not matched to a gene: 10.

This clonotype was counted between two and nine times. The V gene is TRBV28, the J gene TRBJ1-5; D perhaps matches TRBD1 (6 bases). The V end lost 7 bases, the J end lost 2 bases, and 12 bases lay between the germline ends. CDR3 length: 14 amino acids. CDR1 and CDR2 from the germline V gene are MDHEN and SYDVKM. The CDR3 here is CASTKGGRNQPQHF. CDR3 coding DNA: TGTGCCAGCACAAAAGGGGGTCGCAATCAGCCCCAGCATTTT.

The rearrangement joins TRBV5-5 to TRBJ2-2; the D gene could be TRBD1 or TRBD2 (5 bases each). The V end lost 2 bases, the J end lost 6 bases, and 8 bases lay between the germline ends. The CDR3 covers 13 residues. Germline CDR1 and CDR2: SGHKS and YYEKEE (reference sequence). The chain's CDR3 is CASSFGTAGELFF. CDR3 coding DNA: TGTGCCAGCAGCTTCGGGACGGCCGGGGAGCTGTTTTTT.

This clonotype has a count of ten or more. CDR3 in DNA: TGTGCCTACCCGGGACAGGGGGCCTCTGAAGCTTTCTTT. Translated: CAYPGQGASEAFF. The rearrangement links TRBV7-9 to TRBJ1-1, with 12 bases lining up with TRBD1. The CDR3 covers 13 residues. The germline gives CDR1 SEHNR, CDR2 FQNEAQ (reference sequence). J gave up 6 bases and V 11 bases, and 7 bases lay outside the gene matches.

This clonotype was seen repeatedly, ten times or more. The V and J genes are TRBV5-1 and TRBJ2-1; the D gene is possibly TRBD2 (6 bases). This CDR3 spans 15 amino acids. V was cut by 5 bases and J by 5 bases, with 17 bases left in between. Germline CDR1 is SGHRS and CDR2 is YFSETQ. The CDR3 reads CASRREAGSHNEQFF. Written as DNA, the CDR3 is TGCGCCAGCAGGAGGGAGGCGGGGAGTCACAATGAGCAGTTCTTC.

This clonotype was found many times. The J gene is TRBJ2-3, the V gene TRBV15; no clear D gene. The CDR3 is made up of 16 amino acids. CDR1 LNHNV and CDR2 YYDKDF come from the germline V gene (reference sequence). Trimming left V 1 base short and J 4 bases short, with 15 bases between. The CDR3 sequence is CATSRGAAARADTQYF. The CDR3 DNA reads TGTGCCACCAGCAGAGGGGCGGCGGCAAGGGCAGATACGCAGTATTTT.

This clonotype was found many times. The chain carries TRBV2 and TRBJ1-5; no reliable D call. The CDR3 is made up of 17 amino acids. The V end was cut by 2 bases, the J end by 0 bases, with 14 bases between. Germline assignment: CDR1 SNHLY and CDR2 FYNNEI. Written as DNA, the CDR3 is TGTGCCAGCAGTGAATATCCGGCACCATATAGCAATCAGCCCCAGCATTTT. The encoded protein is CASSEYPAPYSNQPQHF.

This clonotype was recorded at least ten times. The chain has TRBV2 and TRBJ2-1; D is uncertain. This CDR3 is built from 11 residues. The germline gives CDR1 SNHLY, CDR2 FYNNEI. V was pared by 8 bases and J by 0 bases, with 2 bases between. The CDR3 loop is CASGSYNEQFF. CDR3 nucleotide sequence: TGTGCCAGCGGCTCCTACAATGAGCAGTTCTTC.

The CDR3: CASSLSWGDEQFF. The CDR3 DNA is TGTGCCAGCAGTTTAAGTTGGGGGGATGAGCAGTTCTTC. The chain is built from TRBV12-3 or TRBV12-4 and TRBJ2-1; a possible D gene is TRBD2 (6 bases). The CDR3 has 13 amino acids. The V end was cut by 2 bases, the J end by 8 bases, with 10 bases between.